A single sample is the source of the 10 T cell receptor beta chains below, sequenced in a study of Graves' ophthalmopathy and Graves' hyperthyroidism. For repertoire sequencing, the TCR beta CDR3 regions were amplified from RNA transcripts. RT-PCR with HTBI primers came first, then second-round multiplex PCR. TCRdb ran MiXCR on the multiplex PCR reads and lists one entry per CDR3 protein. The table includes just over 600,000 distinct CDR3 sequences, approximately 22% detected once. Sequenced material: peripheral blood. All receptors derive from a woman younger than 30 with stable Graves' hyperthyroidism. Some clones in this sample may be carry-over from other donors' samples.

This clonotype was observed at least ten times. The V gene is TRBV27, the J gene TRBJ2-6, with D possibly being TRBD2 (5 bases). CDR3 size: 14 residues. Germline V gene sequence: CDR1 MNHEY, CDR2 SMNVEV (reference sequence). V gave up 6 bases and J gave up 0 bases, with 6 bases separating them. CDR3 region: CASSTSSGANVLTF. Here the CDR3 DNA reads TGTGCCAGCAGCACTAGCTCTGGGGCCAACGTCCTGACTTTC. The whole variable domain, remainder taken from reference TRBV27 and TRBJ2-6, is EAQVTQNPRYLITVTGKKLTVTCSQNMNHEYMSWYRQDPGLGLRQIYYSMNVEVTDKGDVPEGYKVSRKEKRNFPLILESPSPNQTSLYFCASSTSSGANVLTFGAGSRLTVL.

V is TRBV5-5 and J is TRBJ1-2; the D is unclear. The V end lost 6 bases, the J end lost 2 bases, and 11 bases lay between the germline ends. Germline CDR1 SGHKS, CDR2 YYEKEE (reference sequence). This CDR3 region has 13 residues. As DNA, the CDR3 is TGTGCCAGCACCACTAATCCCAACTATGGCTACACCTTC. It encodes CASTTNPNYGYTF.

This clonotype was counted at least ten times. The chain recombines TRBV27 with TRBJ1-1; D possibly corresponds to TRBD1 (6 bases). The V and J ends lost 6 bases and 7 bases respectively, with 24 bases between them. The CDR3 spans 16 residues. The germline V gene has CDR1 MNHEY and CDR2 SMNVEV (reference sequence). The DNA for the CDR3 is TGTGCCAGCAGCCCCACATGGGGGGGGGCGAATGGTGAAGCTTTCTTT. Its translation is CASSPTWGGANGEAFF.

The chain couples TRBV2 to TRBJ2-2; D gene uncertain. The V end lost 8 bases, the J end lost 1 base, and 11 bases lay between the germline ends. The CDR3 sequence is 14 residues long. Germline lookup yields CDR1 SNHLY and CDR2 FYNNEI. For the CDR3, the DNA is TGTGCCAGCCGCGCCGGCAGGAACACCGGGGAGCTGTTTTTT. The encoded protein is CASRAGRNTGELFF.

Comment on this clonotype: A much more abundant neighbour one base away suggests this may be a read error. The chain combines TRBV6-2 or TRBV6-3 with TRBJ2-7, with 11 bases identical to TRBD2. With 6 bases clipped from V and 1 base from J, the junction kept 2 bases outside the gene matches. Germline V gives CDR1 MNHEY, CDR2 SVGEGT. The CDR3 covers 14 residues. CDR3 residues: CASRGLAESYEQYF. The CDR3 DNA reads TGTGCCAGCAGGGGACTAGCGGAGTCCTACGAGCAGTACTTC.

This clonotype was seen ten or more times. The chain joins TRBV6-1 to TRBJ1-2, with D hard to call. CDR1 is MNHNS and CDR2 is SASEGT in the germline V gene. Trimming took off 6 bases at V and 2 bases at J, with 10 bases between the two ends. CDR3 length: 13 residues. CDR3 loop: CASRQGPNYGYTF. The CDR3 DNA sequence: TGTGCCAGCAGACAAGGACCCAACTATGGCTACACCTTC.

In its sample, this clonotype was seen many times. The rearrangement uses TRBV6-2 or TRBV6-3 and TRBJ2-2; a weak D match, TRBD2 (6 bases). Germline CDR1 is MNHEY and CDR2 is SVGEGT. The V gene lost 10 bases and the J gene lost 0 bases, with 18 bases spanning the gap. The CDR3 is 16 amino acids. The CDR3 nucleotides are TGTGCCACCAACTTCCGCGGCGGGACGAACACCGGGGAGCTGTTTTTT. This translates into CATNFRGGTNTGELFF.

This clonotype was seen at least ten times. The chain employs TRBV13 and TRBJ1-1, with D perhaps matching TRBD1 (5 bases). V lost 0 bases and J lost 4, with 12 bases in between. This CDR3 is built from 15 residues. The germline V gene encodes CDR1 PRHDT and CDR2 FYEKMQ (reference sequence). CDR3 region: CASSLGGDWGTEAFF. DNA of the CDR3: TGTGCCAGCAGCTTAGGTGGGGACTGGGGCACTGAAGCTTTCTTT.

In this sample, this clonotype turned up a few times. The gene calls are TRBV11-2 and TRBJ2-7; 8 positions match TRBD1. V shed 1 base, J shed 5 bases, and the junction held 10 bases outside the gene matches. The CDR3 contains 16 residues. CDR1 SGHAT and CDR2 FQNNGV come from the germline V gene. The CDR3 DNA reads as TGTGCCAGCAGCTTAGTCCTCGGGGACAGGTATAACGAGCAGTACTTC. Translating it yields CASSLVLGDRYNEQYF.

This clonotype was counted only a few times. The germline gene is not matched at one end of the junction; a read error may be the cause. The rearrangement uses TRBV6-6 and TRBJ1-6; 7 bases align to TRBD1. CDR3 size: 12 residues. Germline-derived CDR1 and CDR2 are MNHNY and SVGAGI (reference sequence). The CDR3 reads CASSYNRGRLRF. For the CDR3, the DNA is TGTGCCAGCAGTTACAACAGGGGAAGACTCCGCTTT.